The present entry profiles one TCR beta chain with its context. V shed 3 bases, J shed 4 bases, and the junction held 9 bases outside the gene matches. Germline CDR1 reads MGHRA; CDR2 reads YSYEKL. The CDR3 consists of 15 residues. This specimen comes from a study of technical replicates of blood from several donors. Profiling relied on immunoSEQ multiplex PCR, and the TCRdb table lists in-frame clones only, not all of them. The sample has tens of thousands of clones, 85% to 95% seen once. This clonotype was obtained from a human donor in good health. Some clones in this sample may be carry-over from other donors' samples. The material sequenced was PBMCs. The J gene is TRBJ2-7, the V gene TRBV4-1, with 7 bases lining up with TRBD1. The CDR3: CASSQSDRASYEQYF. The DNA for the CDR3 is TGCGCCAGCAGCCAGTCAGACAGGGCGAGTTACGAGCAGTACTTC.